The rows below give T cell receptor beta chains drawn from one sample of a study of radiotherapy plus CTLA-4 blockade in lung cancer. Data came from immunoSEQ multiplex PCR; TCRdb stores just in-frame clones and leaves some out. This sample yields tens of thousands of clones, of which around 79% are seen a single time; roughly a tenth belongs to the top ten. Sequencing was performed on peripheral blood, taken from a patient treated with radiotherapy plus ipilimumab. The receptors here all came from a human donor with non-small cell lung cancer who had a complete response to radiotherapy plus ipilimumab. The CDR3 runs from the conserved cysteine through the conserved F or W. The D gene is left open where the match is weak. For some rows the clone size is stated as once, few or many, or as a class when expanded; others skip it.

D	size	V	J	CDR3	DNA
.	.	TRBV27	TRBJ1-5	CASSRQPNQPQHF	TGTGCCAGCAGTCGACAGCCCAATCAGCCCCAGCATTTT
.	.	TRBV19	TRBJ2-6	CASSIRGQQQSGANVLTF	TGTGCCAGTAGTATACGGGGGCAGCAACAATCTGGGGCCAACGTCCTGACTTTC
.	.	TRBV6-5	TRBJ1-3	CASSQTGLTGNTIYF	TGTGCCAGCAGTCAAACAGGGCTTACTGGAAACACCATATATTTT
TRBD1	.	TRBV10-3	TRBJ2-2	CAISRDRNTGELFF	TGTGCCATCAGTCGGGACAGGAACACCGGGGAGCTGTTTTTT
.	few	TRBV5-8	TRBJ2-5	CASSRPSLETQYF	TGTGCCAGCAGCCGCCCTTCCTTAGAGACCCAGTACTTC
.	few	TRBV11-2	TRBJ1-1	CASSPRARRTFRTEAFF	TGTGCCAGCAGCCCCCGGGCCCGACGAACTTTTCGCACTGAAGCTTTCTTT
.	.	TRBV7-2	TRBJ2-1	CASSFRRGSYNEQFF	TGTGCCAGCAGCTTCCGCCGGGGCTCCTACAATGAGCAGTTCTTC
.	once	TRBV4-3	TRBJ1-5	CASSQGAVTGNQPQHF	TGCGCCAGCAGCCAAGGGGCCGTAACGGGGAATCAGCCCCAGCATTTT
TRBD2	.	TRBV19	TRBJ2-1	CASSIVASGYNEQFF	TGTGCCAGTAGTATAGTGGCTAGCGGGTACAATGAGCAGTTCTTC
.	once	TRBV6-1	TRBJ1-4	CASSYQDQFF	TGTGCCAGCAGTTACCAAGATCAGTTTTTT
.	.	TRBV11-3	TRBJ2-5	CASSSGPQETQYF	TGTGCCAGCAGCTCGGGACCCCAAGAGACCCAGTACTTC
.	.	TRBV7-8	TRBJ2-5	CASGGLRQTQYF	TGTGCCAGCGGCGGACTCAGGCAGACCCAGTACTTC
.	few	TRBV18	TRBJ1-1	CASSPSEGTEAFF	TGTGCCAGCTCCCCGTCCGAGGGAACTGAAGCTTTCTTT
TRBD2	.	TRBV5-6	TRBJ2-7	CASSSAGRSYEQYF	TGTGCCAGCAGCTCGGCCGGGAGGTCATACGAGCAGTACTTC
.	.	TRBV7-8	TRBJ1-1	CASSLRADTEAFF	TGTGCCAGCAGCTTAAGGGCAGACACTGAAGCTTTCTTT
.	few	TRBV7-9	TRBJ2-2	CASSPLSGPGELFF	TGTGCCAGCAGTCCTCTCTCAGGGCCCGGGGAGCTGTTTTTT
.	few	TRBV10-1	TRBJ2-7	CASSPGSPPYEQYF	TGCGCCAGCAGCCCCGGGTCGCCTCCCTACGAGCAGTACTTC
.	.	TRBV29-1	TRBJ1-4	CSSWTLGEKLFF	TGCAGCTCCTGGACTCTGGGTGAAAAACTGTTTTTT
.	.	TRBV21-1	TRBJ1-1	CAGGGTNTEAFF	TGTGCTGGGGGGGGTACGAACACTGAAGCTTTCTTT
TRBD2	.	TRBV10-3	TRBJ2-7	CAIGTSSYEQYF	TGTGCCATCGGGACTAGCTCCTACGAGCAGTACTTC
.	.	TRBV18	TRBJ1-3	CASSPQPPSGNTIYF	TGTGCCAGCTCCCCACAGCCTCCTTCTGGAAACACCATATATTTT
TRBD2	.	TRBV2	TRBJ2-7	CASTLAGNEQYF	TGTGCCAGCACCCTAGCGGGGAACGAGCAGTACTTC
.	.	TRBV7-9	TRBJ2-1	CASSPSLNEQFF	TGTGCCAGCAGCCCATCACTGAATGAGCAGTTCTTC
.	.	TRBV19	TRBJ2-1	CASSMRGNEQFF	TGTGCCAGTAGCATGAGAGGCAATGAGCAGTTCTTC
.	.	TRBV5-4	TRBJ2-1	CASSPPLGSYNEQFF	TGTGCCAGCAGCCCCCCCCTCGGCTCCTACAATGAGCAGTTCTTC
TRBD2	.	TRBV5-1	TRBJ2-1	CASSSSRGDNEQFF	TGCGCCAGCAGCTCCTCACGGGGGGACAATGAGCAGTTCTTC
.	few	TRBV15	TRBJ1-3	CATSERVGNTIYF	TGTGCCACCAGCGAGAGGGTTGGAAACACCATATATTTT
TRBD1	.	TRBV9	TRBJ2-1	CASSAGQGYNEQFF	TGTGCCAGCAGCGCGGGACAGGGATACAATGAGCAGTTCTTC
TRBD2	.	TRBV4-3	TRBJ2-1	CASSQVGGTSVTSSYNEQFF	TGCGCCAGCAGCCAAGTGGGGGGGACTAGCGTTACAAGCTCCTACAATGAGCAGTTCTTC
.	.	TRBV2	TRBJ1-1	CASSSTGQYEAFF	TGTGCCAGCAGTTCAACAGGACAGTATGAAGCTTTCTTT
.	.	TRBV11-3	TRBJ2-3	CASSLGQGGYADTQYF	TGTGCCAGCAGCTTAGGGCAGGGGGGGTACGCAGATACGCAGTATTTT
.	few	TRBV27	TRBJ1-2	CASSANRGGYTF	TGTGCCAGCAGTGCGAACAGAGGTGGCTACACCTTC
TRBD2	.	TRBV6-5	TRBJ2-3	CASSRLAGTDTQYF	TGTGCCAGCAGTCGACTAGCGGGAACAGATACGCAGTATTTT
TRBD2	.	TRBV15	TRBJ2-7	CATSRDQAGGISYEQYF	TGTGCCACCAGCAGAGATCAAGCGGGGGGAATAAGCTACGAGCAGTACTTC
TRBD1	.	TRBV28	TRBJ1-2	CASKQGTDYGYTF	TGTGCCAGCAAACAGGGGACCGACTATGGCTACACCTTC
.	.	TRBV19	TRBJ1-1	CASSIELRVKEAFF	TGTGCCAGTAGTATAGAGCTCCGGGTTAAGGAAGCTTTCTTT
.	.	TRBV28	TRBJ1-2	CASTTDVYGYTF	TGTGCCAGCACGACGGATGTCTATGGCTACACCTTC
.	.	TRBV5-6	TRBJ2-3	CASSFLTDTQYF	TGTGCCAGCAGCTTTTTAACAGATACGCAGTATTTT
.	.	TRBV9	TRBJ2-2	CAGSAASGELFF	TGTGCCGGCAGCGCGGCGTCCGGGGAGCTGTTTTTT
.	.	TRBV6-6	TRBJ2-1	CASTISSYNEQFF	TGTGCCAGCACTATTAGCTCATACAATGAGCAGTTCTTC
TRBD2	.	TRBV19	TRBJ2-1	CASSTISGRNNEQFF	TGTGCCAGTAGTACGATTAGCGGGAGGAACAATGAGCAGTTCTTC
.	few	TRBV5-1	TRBJ1-3	CASSLEGTAGNTIYF	TGCGCCAGCAGCTTGGAGGGGACGGCTGGAAACACCATATATTTT
.	.	TRBV30	TRBJ1-5	CAWSVDSNQPQHF	TGTGCCTGGAGTGTCGACAGCAATCAGCCCCAGCATTTT
TRBD2	once	TRBV7-9	TRBJ2-1	CASLKGAGGLDNEQFF	TGTGCCAGCCTAAAGGGAGCGGGAGGGCTCGACAATGAGCAGTTCTTC
TRBD2	.	TRBV27	TRBJ2-2	CASSPMLAGGPGELFF	TGTGCCAGCAGTCCCATGCTGGCGGGGGGTCCCGGGGAGCTGTTTTTT
.	.	TRBV7-2	TRBJ1-2	CASSSGGGPGGYTF	TGTGCCAGCAGCTCGGGAGGGGGTCCCGGTGGCTACACCTTC
.	once	TRBV7-8	TRBJ1-2	CASSPGVGSGAANYGYTF	TGTGCCAGCAGCCCAGGGGTCGGTTCGGGGGCCGCTAACTATGGCTACACCTTC
.	.	TRBV6-5	TRBJ1-4	CASNHQGRNEKLFF	TGTGCCAGCAATCACCAGGGTAGGAATGAAAAACTGTTTTTT
.	once	TRBV20-1	TRBJ2-3	CSAQTVDTQYF	TGCAGTGCCCAGACCGTAGATACGCAGTATTTT
.	.	TRBV19	TRBJ2-6	CASSIDSSGANVLTF	TGTGCCAGTAGTATAGATTCTTCTGGGGCCAACGTCCTGACTTTC
.	.	TRBV29-1	TRBJ1-2	CSVEDQFTGYGYTF	TGCAGCGTTGAAGACCAGTTTACGGGCTATGGCTACACCTTC
.	.	TRBV19	TRBJ2-2	CASSPGGGTGELFF	TGTGCCAGTAGTCCCGGGGGAGGTACCGGGGAGCTGTTTTTT
TRBD1	once	TRBV5-6	TRBJ1-5	CASSSGQMNQPQHF	TGTGCCAGCAGCTCGGGACAGATGAATCAGCCCCAGCATTTT
.	.	TRBV6-6	TRBJ1-2	CASSYTAGLSYGYTF	TGTGCCAGCAGTTATACAGCTGGGCTGAGCTATGGCTACACCTTC
.	.	TRBV9	TRBJ1-4	CASSPRGGLVEKLFF	TGTGCCAGCAGCCCCCGCGGGGGCTTGGTTGAAAAACTGTTTTTT
.	.	TRBV12-5	TRBJ1-1	CASGPSRGGAGTEAFF	TGTGCTAGTGGCCCATCCCGCGGGGGGGCGGGAACTGAAGCTTTCTTT
.	.	TRBV5-8	TRBJ1-6	CASSLGRVSSPLHF	TGTGCCAGCAGCCTGGGGCGGGTGTCTTCACCCCTCCACTTT
.	.	TRBV7-6	TRBJ1-1	CASSPRGDTEAFF	TGTGCCAGCAGCCCTCGGGGTGACACTGAAGCTTTCTTT
.	once	TRBV19	TRBJ2-7	CASSTIGTNFYEQYF	TGTGCCAGTAGTACAATCGGGACAAATTTCTACGAGCAGTACTTC